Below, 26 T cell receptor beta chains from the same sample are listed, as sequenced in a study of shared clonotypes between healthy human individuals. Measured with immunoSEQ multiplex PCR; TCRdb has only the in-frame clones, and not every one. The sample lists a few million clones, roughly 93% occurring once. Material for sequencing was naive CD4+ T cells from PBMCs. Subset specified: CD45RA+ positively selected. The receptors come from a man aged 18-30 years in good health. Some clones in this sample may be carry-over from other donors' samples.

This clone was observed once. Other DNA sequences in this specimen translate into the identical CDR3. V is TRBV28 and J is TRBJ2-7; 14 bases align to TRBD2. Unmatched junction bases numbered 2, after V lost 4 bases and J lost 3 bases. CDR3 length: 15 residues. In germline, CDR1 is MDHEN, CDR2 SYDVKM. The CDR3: CASSSGTSGSYEQYF. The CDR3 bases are TGTGCCAGCAGTTCCGGGACTAGCGGGAGCTACGAGCAGTACTTC.

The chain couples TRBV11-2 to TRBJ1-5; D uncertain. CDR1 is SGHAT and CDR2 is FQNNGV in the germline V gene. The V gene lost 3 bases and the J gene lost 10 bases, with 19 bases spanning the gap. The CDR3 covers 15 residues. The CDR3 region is CASSLYAGSLSPQHF. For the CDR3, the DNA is TGTGCCAGCAGCTTGTACGCTGGGAGTTTGTCTCCCCAGCATTTT.

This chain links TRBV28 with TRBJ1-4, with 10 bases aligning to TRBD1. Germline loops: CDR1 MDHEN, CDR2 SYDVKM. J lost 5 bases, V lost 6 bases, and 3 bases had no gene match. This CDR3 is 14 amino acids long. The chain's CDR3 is CASSMTGGNEKLFF. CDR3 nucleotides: TGTGCCAGCAGCATGACAGGGGGCAATGAAAAACTGTTTTTT.

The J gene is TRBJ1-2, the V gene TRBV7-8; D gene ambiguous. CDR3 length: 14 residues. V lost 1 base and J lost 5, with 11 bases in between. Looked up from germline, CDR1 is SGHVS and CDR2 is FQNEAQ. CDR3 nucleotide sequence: TGTGCCAGCAGCTTAGAAGGGAGTACGTATGGCTACACCTTC. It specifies CASSLEGSTYGYTF.

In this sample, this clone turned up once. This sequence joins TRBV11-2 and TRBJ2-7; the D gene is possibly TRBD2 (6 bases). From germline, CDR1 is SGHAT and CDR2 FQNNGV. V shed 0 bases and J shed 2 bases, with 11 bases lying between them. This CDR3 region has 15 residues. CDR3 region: CASSLDGGFTYEQYF. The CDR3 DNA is TGTGCCAGCAGCTTAGACGGGGGATTCACCTACGAGCAGTACTTC.

The CDR3 sequence is CASNGSWRENGELFF. The DNA of the CDR3 is TGTGCCAGCAATGGGAGTTGGCGGGAGAACGGGGAGCTGTTTTTT. The chain carries TRBV6-1 and TRBJ2-2; 7 bases map to TRBD2. This CDR3 has 15 amino acids. J lost 7 bases, V lost 7 bases, and 12 bases had no gene match. CDR1 MNHNS and CDR2 SASEGT come from the germline V gene.

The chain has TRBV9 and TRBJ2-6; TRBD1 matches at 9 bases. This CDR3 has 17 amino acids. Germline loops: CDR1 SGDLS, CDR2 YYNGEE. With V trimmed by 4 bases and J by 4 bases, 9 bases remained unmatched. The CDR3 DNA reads TGTGCCAGCAGCCCCCCGGACAGGGGTTCCGGGGCCAACGTCCTGACTTTC. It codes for CASSPPDRGSGANVLTF.

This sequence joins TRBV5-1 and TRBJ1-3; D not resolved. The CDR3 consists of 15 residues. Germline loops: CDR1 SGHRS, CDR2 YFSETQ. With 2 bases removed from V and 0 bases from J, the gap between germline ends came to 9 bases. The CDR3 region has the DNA TGCGCCAGCAGCTTCACAGCGAGCTCTGGAAACACCATATATTTT. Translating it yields CASSFTASSGNTIYF.

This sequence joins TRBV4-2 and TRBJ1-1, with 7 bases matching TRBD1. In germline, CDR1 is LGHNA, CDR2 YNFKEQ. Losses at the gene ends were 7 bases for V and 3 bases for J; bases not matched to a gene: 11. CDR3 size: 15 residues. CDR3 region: CASTELGTAYTEAFF. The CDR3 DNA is TGTGCCAGCACCGAACTCGGGACAGCTTACACTGAAGCTTTCTTT.

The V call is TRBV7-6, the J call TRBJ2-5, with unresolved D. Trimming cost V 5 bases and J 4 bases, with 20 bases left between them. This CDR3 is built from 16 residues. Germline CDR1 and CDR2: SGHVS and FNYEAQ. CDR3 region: CASSRPWGLGSETQYF. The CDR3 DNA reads TGTGCCAGCAGCCGGCCCTGGGGATTGGGTTCAGAGACCCAGTACTTC.

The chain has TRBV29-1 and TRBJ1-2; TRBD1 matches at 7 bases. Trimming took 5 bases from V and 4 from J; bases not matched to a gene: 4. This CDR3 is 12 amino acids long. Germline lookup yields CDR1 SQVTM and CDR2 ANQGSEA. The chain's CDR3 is CSVSPGGYGYTF. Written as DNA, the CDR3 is TGCAGCGTTTCGCCAGGGGGCTATGGCTACACCTTC. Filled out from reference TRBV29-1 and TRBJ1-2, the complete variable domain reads SAVISQKPSRDICQRGTSLTIQCQVDSQVTMMFWYRQQPGQSLTLIATANQGSEATYESGFVIDKFPISRPNLTFSTLTVSNMSPEDSSIYLCSVSPGGYGYTFGSGTRLTVV.

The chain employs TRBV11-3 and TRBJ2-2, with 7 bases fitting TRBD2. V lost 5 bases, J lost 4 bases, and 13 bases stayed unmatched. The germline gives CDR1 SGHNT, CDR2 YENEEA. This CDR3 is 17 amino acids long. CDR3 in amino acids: CASSPGGRGSGTGELFF. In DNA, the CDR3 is TGTGCCAGCAGCCCCGGAGGGAGGGGAAGTGGCACCGGGGAGCTGTTTTTT.

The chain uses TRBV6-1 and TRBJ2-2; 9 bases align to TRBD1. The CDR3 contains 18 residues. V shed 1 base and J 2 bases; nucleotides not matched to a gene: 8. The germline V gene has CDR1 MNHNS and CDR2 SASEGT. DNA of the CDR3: TGTGCCAGCAGTGAAGGAGTTGGGACAGGGATCAACACCGGGGAGCTGTTTTTT. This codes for CASSEGVGTGINTGELFF.

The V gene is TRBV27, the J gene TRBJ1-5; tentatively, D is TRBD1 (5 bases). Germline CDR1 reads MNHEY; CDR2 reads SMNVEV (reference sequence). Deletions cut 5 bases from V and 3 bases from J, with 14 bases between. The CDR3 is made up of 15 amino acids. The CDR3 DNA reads TGTGCCAGCAGTCCAGGGACGGGGATCAATCAGCCCCAGCATTTT. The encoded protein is CASSPGTGINQPQHF.

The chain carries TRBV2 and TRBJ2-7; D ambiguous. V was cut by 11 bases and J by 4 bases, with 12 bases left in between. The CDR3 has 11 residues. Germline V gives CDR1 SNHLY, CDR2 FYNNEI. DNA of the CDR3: TGTGCCTTGATTCTGCCGTACGAGCAGTACTTC. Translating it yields CALILPYEQYF.

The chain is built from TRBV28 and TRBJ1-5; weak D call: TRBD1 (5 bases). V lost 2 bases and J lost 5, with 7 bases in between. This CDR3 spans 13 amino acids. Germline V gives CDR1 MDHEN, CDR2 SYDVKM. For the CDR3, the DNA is TGTGCCAGCAGTTTAATGGGGGATCAGCCCCAGCATTTT. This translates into CASSLMGDQPQHF. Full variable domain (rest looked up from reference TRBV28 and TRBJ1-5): DVKVTQSSRYLVKRTGEKVFLECVQDMDHENMFWYRQDPGLGLRLIYFSYDVKMKEKGDIPEGYSVSREKKERFSLILESASTNQTSMYLCASSLMGDQPQHFGDGTRLSIL.

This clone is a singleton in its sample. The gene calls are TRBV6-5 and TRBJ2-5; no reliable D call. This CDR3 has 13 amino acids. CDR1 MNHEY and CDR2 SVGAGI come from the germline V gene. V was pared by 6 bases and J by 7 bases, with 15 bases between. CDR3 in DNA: TGTGCCAGCAGCCCCGGGTCTATGGGGACCCAGTACTTC. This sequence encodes CASSPGSMGTQYF.

Here the CDR3 DNA reads TGTGCCAGCAGTGAAGGGATAGGGACCACTGAAGCTTTCTTT. Translating gives CASSEGIGTTEAFF. The chain links TRBV6-1 to TRBJ1-1; a possible D gene is TRBD1 (5 bases). The CDR3 length is 14 residues. With 1 base removed from V and 4 bases from J, the gap between germline ends came to 10 bases. Germline-derived CDR1 and CDR2 are MNHNS and SASEGT.

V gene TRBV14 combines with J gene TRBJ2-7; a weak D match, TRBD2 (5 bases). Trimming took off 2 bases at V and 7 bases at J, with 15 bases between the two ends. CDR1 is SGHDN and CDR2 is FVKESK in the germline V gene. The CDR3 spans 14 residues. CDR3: CASSQSFASLEQYF. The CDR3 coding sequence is TGTGCCAGCAGCCAATCATTCGCTAGCCTAGAGCAGTACTTC.

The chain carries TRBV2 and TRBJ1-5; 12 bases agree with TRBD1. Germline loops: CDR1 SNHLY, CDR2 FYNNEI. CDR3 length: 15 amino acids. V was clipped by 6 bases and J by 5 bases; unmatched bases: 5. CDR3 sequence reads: CASRVGTGGDQPQHF. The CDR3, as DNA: TGTGCCAGCAGAGTTGGGACAGGGGGCGATCAGCCCCAGCATTTT.

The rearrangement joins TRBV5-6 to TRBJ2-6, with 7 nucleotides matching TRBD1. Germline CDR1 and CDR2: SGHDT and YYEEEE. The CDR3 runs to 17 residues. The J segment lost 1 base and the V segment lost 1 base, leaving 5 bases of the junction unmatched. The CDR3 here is CASSLLGQRSGANVLTF. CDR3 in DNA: TGTGCCAGCAGCTTGTTGGGACAGAGATCTGGGGCCAACGTCCTGACTTTC.

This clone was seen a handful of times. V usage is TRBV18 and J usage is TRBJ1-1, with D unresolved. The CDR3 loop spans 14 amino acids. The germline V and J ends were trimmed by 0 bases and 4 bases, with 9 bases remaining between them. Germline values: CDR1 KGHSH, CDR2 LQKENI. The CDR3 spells CASSPPGPSTEAFF. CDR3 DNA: TGTGCCAGCTCACCACCAGGGCCCAGCACTGAAGCTTTCTTT.

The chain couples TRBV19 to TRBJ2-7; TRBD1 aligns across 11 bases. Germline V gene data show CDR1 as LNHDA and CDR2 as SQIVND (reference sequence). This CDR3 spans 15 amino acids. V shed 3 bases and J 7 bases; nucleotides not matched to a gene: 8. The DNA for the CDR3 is TGTGCCAGTAGTATCCTCGGACAGGGGGCGCAAGAGCAGTACTTC. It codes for CASSILGQGAQEQYF.

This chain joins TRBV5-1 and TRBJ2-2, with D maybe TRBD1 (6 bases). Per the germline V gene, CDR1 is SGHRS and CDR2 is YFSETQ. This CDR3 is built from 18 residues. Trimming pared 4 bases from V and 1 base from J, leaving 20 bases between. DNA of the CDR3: TGCGCCAGCAGCCTACTACAGGGTCAGGCGGTGAACACCGGGGAGCTGTTTTTT. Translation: CASSLLQGQAVNTGELFF. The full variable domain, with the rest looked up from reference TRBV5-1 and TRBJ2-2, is KAGVTQTPRYLIKTRGQQVTLSCSPISGHRSVSWYQQTPGQGLQFLFEYFSETQRNKGNFPGRFSGRQFSNSRSEMNVSTLELGDSALYLCASSLLQGQAVNTGELFFGEGSRLTVL.

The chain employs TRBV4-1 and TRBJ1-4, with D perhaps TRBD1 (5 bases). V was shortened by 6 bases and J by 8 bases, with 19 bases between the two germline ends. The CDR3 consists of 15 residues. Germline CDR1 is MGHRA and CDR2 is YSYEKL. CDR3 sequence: CASRHIGGVMEKLFF. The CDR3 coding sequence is TGCGCCAGCAGACATATCGGGGGAGTGATGGAAAAACTGTTTTTT.

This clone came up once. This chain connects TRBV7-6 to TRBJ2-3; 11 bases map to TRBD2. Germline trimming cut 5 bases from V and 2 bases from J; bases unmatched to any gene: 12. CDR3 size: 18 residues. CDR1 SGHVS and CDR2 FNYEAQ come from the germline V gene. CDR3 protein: CASSVRSGRAFSTDTQYF. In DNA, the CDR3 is TGTGCCAGCAGCGTACGTAGCGGGAGGGCCTTCTCCACAGATACGCAGTATTTT.